The rows below give T cell receptor beta chains drawn from one sample of a study of CD8 T cells in Susac syndrome. One entry per CDR3 protein results from TCRdb running MiXCR on the immunoSEQ multiplex PCR reads. The data show approximately 220,000 distinct CDR3 sequences, with approximately 95% seen just once and 0.082% held by the top ten. Material for sequencing was CD4+ T cells from PBMCs. These receptors were taken from a human donor with multiple sclerosis. CDR3s include the opening cysteine and the closing phenylalanine or tryptophan. D genes are given only for firm matches. Not every row has a clone size; where given, it reads once, few, many or a size class.

-	TRBV9	TRBJ1-2	-	TGTGCCAGCAGCGTAGAGCCAGGGAAAACTTATGGCTACACCTTC	CASSVEPGKTYGYTF
-	TRBV9	TRBJ1-6	-	TGTGCCAGCAGCGTAGCCGATTCACCCCTCCACTTT	CASSVADSPLHF
-	TRBV20-1	TRBJ1-1	once	TGCAGTGCTAGTATGGGGGCCGGAGAAGCTTTCTTT	CSASMGAGEAFF
-	TRBV7-9	TRBJ1-1	-	TGTGCCAGCAGCTTGGGCGGCCAAAACACTGAAGCTTTCTTT	CASSLGGQNTEAFF
TRBD1	TRBV29-1	TRBJ1-1	-	TGCAGCGTCACAGGGGCCACTGAAGCTTTCTTT	CSVTGATEAFF
-	TRBV29-1	TRBJ1-3	-	TGCAGCGCAAACCAAGGAGAGAGAAACACCATATATTTT	CSANQGERNTIYF
-	TRBV30	TRBJ1-6	-	TGTGCCTGCCACACCCGCTCCTATAATTCACCCCTCCACTTT	CACHTRSYNSPLHF
TRBD2	TRBV10-3	TRBJ2-5	once	TGTGCCATCCGATCGGGGGGAGGACAAGAGACCCAGTACTTC	CAIRSGGGQETQYF
TRBD2	TRBV14	TRBJ2-5	-	TGTGCCAGCAGTCTCGGTGGAGCGGGACAAGAGACCCAGTACTTC	CASSLGGAGQETQYF
-	TRBV30	TRBJ1-1	-	TGTGCCTGGAGGTGGGGGGCCGACACTGAAGCTTTCTTT	CAWRWGADTEAFF
-	TRBV13	TRBJ2-7	-	TGTGCCAGCAGCCCCCCGGGGGTAGGCGACGAGCAGTACTTC	CASSPPGVGDEQYF
TRBD1	TRBV7-3	TRBJ1-6	-	TGTGCCAGCAGCTCCGACAGGGGTCTTAATTCACCCCTCCACTTT	CASSSDRGLNSPLHF
-	TRBV9	TRBJ1-1	-	TGTGCCAGCAGCGTCCTCATGGACAGCGACACTGAAGCTTTCTTT	CASSVLMDSDTEAFF
-	TRBV20-1	TRBJ2-1	-	TGCAGCGCAGGTGGGCGGACTTCCTACAATGAGCAGTTCTTC	CSAGGRTSYNEQFF
TRBD2	TRBV15	TRBJ2-1	once	TGTGCCACCAGCGGGGGGACTAGCAATGAGCAGTTCTTC	CATSGGTSNEQFF
-	TRBV29-1	TRBJ1-1	-	TGCAGCGTCGACCTGGGGGGTTTGAACACTGAAGCTTTCTTT	CSVDLGGLNTEAFF
TRBD1	TRBV6-6	TRBJ1-4	-	TGTGCCAGCAGTGGACAGGGGGGGTGGGAAAAACTGTTTTTT	CASSGQGGWEKLFF
TRBD1	TRBV15	TRBJ1-2	-	TGTGCCACCAGCAGCTCCATATCACAGGGGGCTAACTATGGCTACACCTTC	CATSSSISQGANYGYTF
TRBD1	TRBV12-3/TRBV12-4	TRBJ1-1	-	TGTGCCAGCACCCCCTCGCAGGGGGTAAGAAACACTGAAGCTTTCTTT	CASTPSQGVRNTEAFF
-	TRBV9	TRBJ2-1	-	TGTGCCAGCAGCGTTAGTGGGGTATACGGTGAGCAGTTCTTC	CASSVSGVYGEQFF
-	TRBV7-8	TRBJ1-5	-	TGTGCCAGCAGCTTATTTGGGACACGGTATAGCAATCAGCCCCAGCATTTT	CASSLFGTRYSNQPQHF
TRBD1	TRBV20-1	TRBJ1-4	-	TGCAGTGCTGATGGGACAGACTTTGCAGGAGGAGAAAAACTGTTTTTT	CSADGTDFAGGEKLFF
-	TRBV12-5	TRBJ1-2	-	TGTGCTAGTGGTTTGACGGACCTGACCTACACCTTC	CASGLTDLTYTF
-	TRBV11-2	TRBJ1-1	few	TGTGCCAGCAATCCTTACGGGATGGTGAACACTGAAGCTTTCTTT	CASNPYGMVNTEAFF
-	TRBV9	TRBJ2-5	-	TGTGCCAGCAGCCTCCCCGGGGGAAAGGAGACCCAGTACTTC	CASSLPGGKETQYF
-	TRBV12-3/TRBV12-4	TRBJ1-4	-	TGTGCCAGCAGGCCGGGACCCCTGAGAGAAAAACTGTTTTTT	CASRPGPLREKLFF
-	TRBV20-1	TRBJ2-5	-	TGCAGTGCTATACCACCCTTGGCTAGCGTCATGGAGACCCAGTACTTC	CSAIPPLASVMETQYF
TRBD2	TRBV20-1	TRBJ2-1	-	TGCAGTGCGAAAGGGACTAGCGGGGCCTACAATGAGCAGTTCTTC	CSAKGTSGAYNEQFF
-	TRBV29-1	TRBJ1-3	-	TGCAGCGTAACAGGGTCCCATATCTCTGGAAACACCATATATTTT	CSVTGSHISGNTIYF
TRBD2	TRBV20-1	TRBJ2-7	-	TGCAGTGCTAGAGGAGGCAAGACTAGCGGGGTTTCCTACGAGCAGTACTTC	CSARGGKTSGVSYEQYF